These 10 T cell receptor beta chains originate from one sample sequenced in a study of OX40 agonist ivuxolimab in advanced cancers. Clones were sequenced by immunoSEQ multiplex PCR, and TCRdb holds only the in-frame ones, with some missing. Seen here are roughly 62,000 clones, roughly nine tenths observed once, and the top ten hold 3% to 4.5%. Specimen: CD4+ or CD8+ T cells sorted from blood, collected in a trial of the OX40 agonist ivuxolimab. The receptor set was obtained from an adult with an advanced solid tumor such as melanoma, head and neck, liver or kidney cancer.

V usage is TRBV4-1 and J usage is TRBJ1-5; 7 bases match TRBD1. The CDR3 is made up of 13 amino acids. Germline V CDR1 and CDR2: MGHRA, YSYEKL. V gave up 5 bases and J gave up 6 bases; unmatched junction bases: 4. This CDR3 is CASSAYRGQPQHF. CDR3 nucleotide sequence: TGCGCCAGCAGCGCGTACAGGGGTCAGCCCCAGCATTTT.

The chain recombines TRBV7-9 with TRBJ2-5; possible D gene TRBD1, 5 bases. Germline V gives CDR1 SEHNR, CDR2 FQNEAQ (reference sequence). This CDR3 has 13 residues. V lost 4 bases, J lost 2 bases, and 8 bases lay in between. The CDR3 DNA reads as TGTGCCAGCAGCTCCGCAGGGCAAGAGACCCAGTACTTC. It specifies CASSSAGQETQYF. Full variable domain (missing parts from reference TRBV7-9 and TRBJ2-5): DTGVSQNPRHKITKRGQNVTFRCDPISEHNRLYWYRQTLGQGPEFLTYFQNEAQLEKSRLLSDRFSAERPKGSFSTLEIQRTEQGDSAMYLCASSSAGQETQYFGPGTRLLVL.

The J gene is TRBJ1-1, the V gene TRBV29-1, with a weak D call TRBD1 (5 bases). Trimming pared 4 bases from V and 0 bases from J, leaving 12 bases between. Germline assignment: CDR1 SQVTM and CDR2 ANQGSEA. This CDR3 has 14 residues. CDR3 protein: CSVVAAGMNTEAFF. In DNA, the CDR3 is TGCAGCGTTGTAGCGGCAGGGATGAACACTGAAGCTTTCTTT.

This chain links TRBV4-3 with TRBJ2-1; D might be TRBD2 (5 bases). The V gene lost 0 bases and the J gene lost 12 bases, with 12 bases spanning the gap. From germline, CDR1 is LGHNA and CDR2 YSLEER. The CDR3 spans 13 residues. DNA for the CDR3: TGCGCCAGCAGCCAAGAGAGAGGGAGTGGGCAGTTCTTC. Its translation is CASSQERGSGQFF.

The V and J genes are TRBV2 and TRBJ2-7, with 12 bases matching TRBD2. V shed 6 bases, J shed 2 bases, and the junction held 8 bases outside the gene matches. CDR3 length equals 16 residues. Germline V lookup: CDR1 SNHLY, CDR2 FYNNEI. Here the CDR3 reads CASRAPLAGGPYEQYF. The CDR3, as DNA: TGTGCCAGCAGGGCCCCGCTAGCGGGAGGGCCCTACGAGCAGTACTTC.

The count of this clone is one. The chain recombines TRBV6-5 with TRBJ1-2; no clear D gene. Germline CDR1 and CDR2: MNHEY and SVGAGI. Trimming removed 5 bases from V and 3 bases from J, with 16 bases in between. CDR3 length equals 15 residues. The CDR3 DNA follows: TGTGCCAGCAGTGCCTCCCCGGGCCCGCACTATGGCTACACCTTC. Translation: CASSASPGPHYGYTF.

The chain carries TRBV19 and TRBJ1-5, with 7 nucleotides matching TRBD1. V shed 6 bases and J 0 bases; nucleotides not matched to a gene: 11. CDR1 and CDR2 from the germline V gene are LNHDA and SQIVND (reference sequence). The CDR3 contains 17 residues. CDR3 nucleotides: TGTGCCAGTAGCCAACAGGGGATTCTGAGTAGCAATCAGCCCCAGCATTTT. Amino acid sequence: CASSQQGILSSNQPQHF.

The CDR3 reads CASSQTGYEQYF. In DNA form, the CDR3 reads TGTGCCAGCAGCCAGACAGGCTACGAGCAGTACTTC. The gene calls are TRBV11-2 and TRBJ2-7; a weak D match, TRBD1 (6 bases). CDR1 is SGHAT and CDR2 is FQNNGV in the germline V gene. With 5 bases removed from V and 3 bases from J, the gap between germline ends came to 8 bases. The CDR3 extends over 12 amino acids.

This clone was detected a few times. This chain joins TRBV13 and TRBJ2-3; D call uncertain. The CDR3 spans 14 residues. CDR1 and CDR2 from the germline V gene are PRHDT and FYEKMQ (reference sequence). Trimming cost V 1 base and J 1 base, with 6 bases left between them. CDR3: CASSLEGGTDTQYF. The CDR3 nucleotides read TGTGCCAGCAGCTTAGAGGGTGGCACAGATACGCAGTATTTT.

The chain joins TRBV28 to TRBJ2-7; TRBD2 matches at 9 bases. The CDR3 has 16 amino acids. Germline CDR1 reads MDHEN; CDR2 reads SYDVKM. Trimming removed 5 bases from V and 2 bases from J; junction bases left unmatched: 10. CDR3 sequence (DNA): TGTGCCAGCAGTGCCCGGACTAGCGTCGGGGCCTACGAGCAGTACTTC. This encodes CASSARTSVGAYEQYF.